This entry lists 27 T cell receptor beta chains sequenced from one sample in a study of CD4 T cells in relation to SARS-CoV-2 and coronaviruses. Antigens for these TCRs are unknown. Libraries were prepared by immunoSEQ multiplex PCR; TCRdb keeps only in-frame clonotypes and omits some of them. Seen here are roughly 23,000 clones, 55% to 75% observed once, and the top ten hold 15% to 20%. CD4+ T cells from unexposed donors were obtained before the COVID-19 pandemic (2011-2018). After approximately ten days of culture, CD4+ T cells were isolated. Sequences were obtained from CD4+ T cells from PBMCs, cultured in vitro. The receptor set was obtained from a human donor in good health.

This clone was found a few times. The chain joins TRBV11-2 to TRBJ2-7; TRBD2 matches at 8 bases. Germline CDR1 SGHAT, CDR2 FQNNGV. This CDR3 region has 14 residues. The J segment lost 2 bases and the V segment lost 1 base, leaving 1 base of the junction unmatched. The CDR3 DNA reads TGTGCCAGCAGCTTAGCGGGAGGGGCCTACGAGCAGTACTTC. Translating gives CASSLAGGAYEQYF.

This clone was found once. The chain carries TRBV7-2 and TRBJ2-1, with D hard to call. V was trimmed by 5 bases and J by 2 bases, leaving 10 bases between them. Germline-derived CDR1 and CDR2 are SGHTA and FQGNSA. CDR3 size: 14 residues. The CDR3 is CASSPGPTYNEQFF. DNA for the CDR3: TGTGCCAGCAGCCCCGGGCCCACCTACAATGAGCAGTTCTTC. The full variable domain, completed using reference TRBV7-2 and TRBJ2-1, is GAGVSQSPSNKVTEKGKDVELRCDPISGHTALYWYRQSLGQGLEFLIYFQGNSAPDKSGLPSDRFSAERTGGSVSTLTIQRTQQEDSAVYLCASSPGPTYNEQFFGPGTRLTVL.

V is TRBV7-9 and J is TRBJ1-6; the match to TRBD1 covers 10 bases. CDR3 size: 15 residues. With V trimmed by 5 bases and J by 9 bases, 7 bases remained unmatched. CDR1 SEHNR and CDR2 FQNEAQ come from the germline V gene (reference sequence). CDR3 sequence (DNA): TGTGCCAGCAGCCCCGGACAGGGGGGTAGTTCACCCCTCCACTTT. Translated, it gives CASSPGQGGSSPLHF.

In nucleotides, the CDR3 is TGTGCCAGCAGCTTAGGGGTGAGGGGAGGAGGTTATGGCTACACCTTC. It yields the protein CASSLGVRGGGYGYTF. The rearrangement joins TRBV7-2 to TRBJ1-2, with D possibly TRBD1 on 5 matching bases. This CDR3 has 16 residues. V lost 1 base to trimming and J lost 5 bases, with 17 bases between them. Germline V lookup: CDR1 SGHTA, CDR2 FQGNSA.

The rearrangement links TRBV10-3 to TRBJ1-3, with D uncertain. The germline gives CDR1 ENHRY, CDR2 SYGVKD. The CDR3 covers 15 residues. With 0 bases removed from V and 0 bases from J, the gap between germline ends came to 6 bases. For the CDR3, the DNA is TGTGCCATCAGTGAGTCTGACCTCTCTGGAAACACCATATATTTT. This gives the protein CAISESDLSGNTIYF.

The chain combines TRBV11-2 with TRBJ2-7; 10 bases are a match to TRBD2. V shed 2 bases and J 4 bases; nucleotides not matched to a gene: 5. Germline V gene data show CDR1 as SGHAT and CDR2 as FQNNGV. The length of the CDR3 is 15 residues. The CDR3 sequence: CASSLFASGGYEQYF. The CDR3 nucleotides read TGTGCCAGCAGCTTATTCGCTAGCGGGGGTTACGAGCAGTACTTC.

J is TRBJ2-5 and V is TRBV18; D might be TRBD2 (6 bases). The CDR3 is made up of 15 amino acids. Trimming removed 3 bases at V and 2 bases at J, with 13 bases between. Per germline, CDR1 KGHSH and CDR2 LQKENI. The CDR3 DNA reads TGTGCCAGCTCACCTCCGGGGCGGGGACAAGAGACCCAGTACTTC. Residues: CASSPPGRGQETQYF.

The chain links TRBV27 to TRBJ2-7; perhaps TRBD2 as D (7 bases). Germline V CDR1 and CDR2: MNHEY, SMNVEV (reference sequence). Trimming shortened V by 8 bases and J by 3 bases, and 17 bases separated the two germline ends. This CDR3 spans 14 amino acids. As DNA, the CDR3 is TGTGCCAGCTGGCAAACGGGGGGCGTCTACGAGCAGTACTTC. Encoded protein: CASWQTGGVYEQYF.

The table lists this clone with a few counts. The chain links TRBV19 to TRBJ2-2; no clear D gene. The CDR3 spans 14 residues. Germline loops: CDR1 LNHDA, CDR2 SQIVND (reference sequence). With 2 bases removed from V and 7 bases from J, the gap between germline ends came to 11 bases. In DNA form, the CDR3 reads TGTGCCAGTAGTATATTCCCTTCCGGCGGGGAGCTGTTTTTT. It translates to CASSIFPSGGELFF.

The chain couples TRBV5-1 to TRBJ1-1; D unclear. The V end was cut by 0 bases, the J end by 4 bases, with 7 bases between. CDR1 and CDR2 from the germline V gene are SGHRS and YFSETQ. The CDR3 extends over 13 amino acids. Written as DNA, the CDR3 is TGCGCCAGCAGCTTGGAAGTCGGCACTGAAGCTTTCTTT. It yields the protein CASSLEVGTEAFF. Full variable domain (remainder filled in from reference TRBV5-1 and TRBJ1-1): KAGVTQTPRYLIKTRGQQVTLSCSPISGHRSVSWYQQTPGQGLQFLFEYFSETQRNKGNFPGRFSGRQFSNSRSEMNVSTLELGDSALYLCASSLEVGTEAFFGQGTRLTVV.

The chain joins TRBV11-2 to TRBJ2-7, with D possibly being TRBD2 (6 bases). The V end lost 1 base, the J end lost 4 bases, and 8 bases lay between the germline ends. The germline V gene has CDR1 SGHAT and CDR2 FQNNGV. This CDR3 has 13 amino acids. The CDR3 DNA sequence: TGTGCCAGCAGCTTAGGGAGGGTGTACGAGCAGTACTTC. Its protein is CASSLGRVYEQYF.

This clone was detected only a few times. The chain uses TRBV7-2 and TRBJ1-1; D perhaps matches TRBD1 (6 bases). Per germline, CDR1 SGHTA and CDR2 FQGNSA. The CDR3 consists of 16 residues. Trimming removed 7 bases from V and 6 bases from J, with 24 bases in between. CDR3 sequence (DNA): TGTGCCAGCACCCCTCGGGGACAACCCCCAGGCGCTGAAGCTTTCTTT. This encodes CASTPRGQPPGAEAFF.

V gene TRBV6-6 combines with J gene TRBJ2-2, with D maybe TRBD2 (6 bases). The CDR3 runs 14 residues. CDR1 is MNHNY and CDR2 is SVGAGI in the germline V gene (reference sequence). V lost 10 bases to trimming and J lost 3 bases, with 15 bases between them. The CDR3 protein is CATIGDFYTGELFF. CDR3 nucleotide sequence: TGTGCCACCATAGGGGACTTCTACACCGGGGAGCTGTTTTTT.

The chain combines TRBV10-3 with TRBJ1-5, with D possibly being TRBD1 (5 bases). Germline-derived CDR1 and CDR2 are ENHRY and SYGVKD. This CDR3 contains 14 residues. V lost 5 bases, J lost 5 bases, and 13 bases lay in between. The CDR3 here is CAISITGVDQPQHF. Written as DNA, the CDR3 is TGTGCCATCAGTATTACGGGGGTTGATCAGCCCCAGCATTTT.

The chain is built from TRBV19 and TRBJ2-7; 10 bases are a match to TRBD1. The CDR3 runs to 13 residues. Looked up from germline, CDR1 is LNHDA and CDR2 is SQIVND (reference sequence). The J segment lost 2 bases and the V segment lost 6 bases, leaving 1 base of the junction unmatched. The CDR3 is CASRDRGAYEQYF. The CDR3 bases are TGTGCCAGTAGGGACAGGGGGGCCTACGAGCAGTACTTC.

The chain uses TRBV10-3 and TRBJ2-3; 9 bases match TRBD2. Germline V gives CDR1 ENHRY, CDR2 SYGVKD. The ends lost 3 bases at V and 2 bases at J; junction bases unmatched: 9. There are 17 residues in the CDR3. In DNA form, the CDR3 reads TGTGCCATCAGTGATCAAGCGGGAGGCCCCTCCACAGATACGCAGTATTTT. Its translation is CAISDQAGGPSTDTQYF.

This clone was seen only a few times. This chain links TRBV10-1 with TRBJ2-2; TRBD1 agrees at 7 bases. The CDR3 sequence is 14 residues long. CDR1 and CDR2 from the germline V gene are WNHNN and SYGVQD (reference sequence). Trimming removed 6 bases from V and 1 base from J; junction bases left unmatched: 2. The CDR3 loop reads CASSRTGNTGELFF. The DNA of the CDR3 is TGCGCCAGCAGCCGGACAGGGAACACCGGGGAGCTGTTTTTT.

The rearrangement joins TRBV7-3 to TRBJ1-1; tentatively, D is TRBD1 (6 bases). The germline CDR1 and CDR2 sequences are SGHTA and FQGTGA. Trimming took 7 bases from V and 6 from J, leaving 18 bases between them. The CDR3 is 14 residues long. The CDR3, as DNA: TGTGCCAGCACTGCAGGGGTACAGGGCTCTGAAGCTTTCTTT. Its translation is CASTAGVQGSEAFF. Full variable domain (outside the CDR3, taken from reference TRBV7-3 and TRBJ1-1): GAGVSQTPSNKVTEKGKYVELRCDPISGHTALYWYRQSLGQGPEFLIYFQGTGAADDSGLPNDRFFAVRPEGSVSTLKIQRTERGDSAVYLCASTAGVQGSEAFFGQGTRLTVV.

The chain has TRBV12-5 and TRBJ1-5, with D hard to call. The ends were cut back, 5 bases at V and 7 bases at J, with 9 bases in the middle. The CDR3 contains 12 residues. The germline V gene encodes CDR1 LGHNT and CDR2 FRNRAP. The CDR3 DNA sequence: TGTGCTAGTGGTCTCCCGCAACAGCCCCAGCATTTT. This sequence encodes CASGLPQQPQHF.

V usage is TRBV7-9 and J usage is TRBJ1-1; the D gene is possibly TRBD1 (5 bases). V gave up 0 bases and J gave up 1 base, with 9 bases separating them. This CDR3 region has 15 residues. Per the germline V gene, CDR1 is SEHNR and CDR2 is FQNEAQ (reference sequence). CDR3 sequence: CASSLAYGGNTEAFF. The CDR3 nucleotides are TGTGCCAGCAGCTTAGCCTACGGGGGGAACACTGAAGCTTTCTTT.

This sequence joins TRBV18 and TRBJ2-4; D is undetermined. This CDR3 region has 14 residues. V shed 4 bases and J shed 1 base, with 8 bases lying between them. The germline V gene has CDR1 KGHSH and CDR2 LQKENI. In DNA, the CDR3 is TGTGCCAGCTCACAGACCCGGGCCAAAAACATTCAGTACTTC. Its protein product is CASSQTRAKNIQYF.

This clone was detected once. J is TRBJ2-7 and V is TRBV10-3; D may match TRBD1 or TRBD2 (5 bases each). Germline V lookup: CDR1 ENHRY, CDR2 SYGVKD. V gave up 8 bases and J gave up 0 bases, with 11 bases separating them. The CDR3 has 13 residues. CDR3 region: CAISEGSSYEQYF. For the CDR3, the DNA is TGTGCCATCTCTGAGGGGAGCTCCTACGAGCAGTACTTC.

The chain has TRBV7-9 and TRBJ2-3; D is possibly TRBD2 (6 bases). The CDR3 spans 14 residues. V lost 5 bases, J lost 4 bases, and 13 bases lay in between. The germline V gene encodes CDR1 SEHNR and CDR2 FQNEAQ (reference sequence). The chain's CDR3 is CASSLDWRADTQYF. The CDR3 nucleotides are TGTGCCAGCAGCCTGGACTGGAGGGCAGATACGCAGTATTTT.

The chain couples TRBV5-1 to TRBJ2-3; 7 nucleotides line up with TRBD2. The junction had 8 bases not matched to a gene; V was cut back by 4 bases and J by 3 bases. Germline V lookup: CDR1 SGHRS, CDR2 YFSETQ. This CDR3 has 15 residues. The CDR3 is CASSTSGRRTDTQYF. The CDR3 DNA is TGCGCCAGCAGCACTTCCGGGAGGAGAACAGATACGCAGTATTTT.

The chain is built from TRBV5-5 and TRBJ2-4; 7 nucleotides line up with TRBD1. The ends lost 5 bases at V and 2 bases at J; junction bases unmatched: 4. Germline CDR1 SGHKS, CDR2 YYEKEE (reference sequence). The CDR3 covers 14 residues. The CDR3 DNA follows: TGTGCCAGCAGTCTACAGGGGCCCAAAAACATTCAGTACTTC. This translates into CASSLQGPKNIQYF.

This clone has just a few counts. This chain uses TRBV7-9 with TRBJ2-7; TRBD2 aligns across 10 bases. Losses at the gene ends were 7 bases for V and 4 bases for J; bases not matched to a gene: 4. From germline, CDR1 is SEHNR and CDR2 FQNEAQ (reference sequence). The CDR3 consists of 13 residues. In nucleotides, the CDR3 is TGTGCCAGCACCAGCGGGAGGGTATACGAGCAGTACTTC. Its translation is CASTSGRVYEQYF.

The chain recombines TRBV5-5 with TRBJ2-3, with 8 bases that match TRBD2. V lost 2 bases to trimming and J lost 2 bases; unmatched junction nucleotides: 4. The germline gives CDR1 SGHKS, CDR2 YYEKEE (reference sequence). The CDR3 is made up of 15 amino acids. The CDR3 sequence is CASSFGGAPTDTQYF. For the CDR3, the DNA is TGTGCCAGCAGCTTCGGGGGGGCCCCCACAGATACGCAGTATTTT.